A selection of T cell receptor beta chains follows, all from one sample in a study of blood T cell repertoires in COVID-19. Measured with immunoSEQ multiplex PCR; TCRdb has only the in-frame clones, and not every one. This sample has around 500,000 clones, with around 85% found just once. The sample comprised PBMCs or T cells enriched from blood (not recorded which). The source of these receptors is a woman aged 55-75 years who had recovered from COVID-19. CDR3s include the opening cysteine and the closing phenylalanine or tryptophan. A D gene is named only where the DNA matches it firmly. Not all rows give a size; the values are once, few, many and, for expanded clones, a class.

clone size: NA; D gene: NA; J gene: TRBJ1-3; V gene: TRBV24-1; CDR3 protein: CATSGGQRNTIYF; CDR3 DNA: TGTGCCACCAGTGGAGGACAGAGAAACACCATATATTTT
clone size: NA; D gene: TRBD2; J gene: TRBJ2-2; V gene: TRBV10-3; CDR3 protein: CAISKTSGGAGELFF; CDR3 DNA: TGTGCCATCAGTAAAACTAGCGGGGGGGCCGGGGAGCTGTTTTTT
clone size: NA; D gene: TRBD1; J gene: TRBJ2-2; V gene: TRBV2; CDR3 protein: CASSDQGANTGELFF; CDR3 DNA: TGTGCCAGCAGCGATCAGGGGGCGAACACCGGGGAGCTGTTTTTT
clone size: NA; D gene: TRBD1; J gene: TRBJ1-2; V gene: TRBV9; CDR3 protein: CASSVGGQGGNYGYTF; CDR3 DNA: TGTGCCAGCAGCGTAGGGGGACAGGGTGGGAACTATGGCTACACCTTC
clone size: NA; D gene: NA; J gene: TRBJ2-1; V gene: TRBV7-9; CDR3 protein: CASSLRTNYNNEQFF; CDR3 DNA: TGTGCCAGCAGCCTGCGGACAAATTATAACAATGAGCAGTTCTTC
clone size: NA; D gene: NA; J gene: TRBJ1-3; V gene: TRBV5-6; CDR3 protein: CASSLYGSSGNTIYF; CDR3 DNA: TGTGCCAGCAGCTTGTATGGGAGCTCTGGAAACACCATATATTTT
clone size: few; D gene: NA; J gene: TRBJ2-2; V gene: TRBV3-1/TRBV3-2; CDR3 protein: CASSQPGPKRGTGELFF; CDR3 DNA: TGTGCCAGCAGCCAACCGGGGCCCAAAAGGGGGACCGGGGAGCTGTTTTTT
clone size: NA; D gene: TRBD1; J gene: TRBJ1-5; V gene: TRBV7-6; CDR3 protein: CASSLSGGVQPQHF; CDR3 DNA: TGTGCCAGCAGCCTTTCAGGGGGCGTTCAGCCCCAGCATTTT
clone size: few; D gene: TRBD1; J gene: TRBJ1-4; V gene: TRBV2; CDR3 protein: CASRSGGFGEKLFF; CDR3 DNA: TGTGCCAGCAGGTCAGGGGGCTTCGGGGAAAAACTGTTTTTT
clone size: few; D gene: NA; J gene: TRBJ2-7; V gene: TRBV7-9; CDR3 protein: CASAEGGLSYEQYF; CDR3 DNA: TGTGCCAGCGCAGAAGGAGGGTTATCCTACGAGCAGTACTTC
clone size: once; D gene: NA; J gene: TRBJ2-2; V gene: TRBV19; CDR3 protein: CASSIDSPSGELFF; CDR3 DNA: TGTGCCAGTAGTATAGACAGTCCCTCCGGGGAGCTGTTTTTT
clone size: NA; D gene: TRBD2; J gene: TRBJ2-5; V gene: TRBV3-1/TRBV3-2; CDR3 protein: CASSRRTSGPQETQYF; CDR3 DNA: TGTGCCAGCAGCCGACGGACTAGCGGACCCCAAGAGACCCAGTACTTC
clone size: NA; D gene: NA; J gene: TRBJ2-6; V gene: TRBV27; CDR3 protein: CASSDLDSPGANVLTF; CDR3 DNA: TGTGCCAGCAGTGACCTGGACAGTCCCGGGGCCAACGTCCTGACTTTC
clone size: NA; D gene: NA; J gene: TRBJ1-2; V gene: TRBV6-5; CDR3 protein: CASSDLTREAYGYTF; CDR3 DNA: TGTGCCAGCAGCGATCTGACCAGGGAGGCCTATGGCTACACCTTC
clone size: NA; D gene: NA; J gene: TRBJ1-4; V gene: TRBV5-1; CDR3 protein: CASSLLAGHRNEKLFF; CDR3 DNA: TGCGCCAGCAGCTTGTTAGCAGGGCACCGTAATGAAAAACTGTTTTTT
clone size: NA; D gene: TRBD1; J gene: TRBJ2-7; V gene: TRBV11-2; CDR3 protein: CASRARGTGAYEQYF; CDR3 DNA: TGTGCCAGCAGGGCCCGCGGGACAGGGGCCTACGAGCAGTACTTC
clone size: NA; D gene: NA; J gene: TRBJ2-3; V gene: TRBV5-5; CDR3 protein: CASSPGAGMADTQYF; CDR3 DNA: TGTGCCAGCAGTCCTGGGGCAGGGATGGCAGATACGCAGTATTTT
clone size: NA; D gene: NA; J gene: TRBJ2-1; V gene: TRBV6-5; CDR3 protein: CASQEGGRDEQFF; CDR3 DNA: TGTGCCAGCCAGGAGGGAGGTAGGGATGAGCAGTTCTTC
clone size: NA; D gene: TRBD1; J gene: TRBJ2-5; V gene: TRBV7-9; CDR3 protein: CASSQGGQGQETQYF; CDR3 DNA: TGTGCCAGCAGCCAGGGCGGACAGGGGCAAGAGACCCAGTACTTC
clone size: NA; D gene: TRBD2; J gene: TRBJ2-7; V gene: TRBV24-1; CDR3 protein: CATSASGGTKQYF; CDR3 DNA: TGTGCCACCAGTGCTAGCGGGGGAACAAAGCAGTACTTC
clone size: NA; D gene: NA; J gene: TRBJ1-4; V gene: TRBV11-2; CDR3 protein: CASSSVRSNEKLFF; CDR3 DNA: TGTGCCAGCAGCTCCGTCAGGTCTAATGAAAAACTGTTTTTT
clone size: NA; D gene: NA; J gene: TRBJ1-6; V gene: TRBV28; CDR3 protein: CASSFRGGSSPLHF; CDR3 DNA: TGTGCCAGCAGTTTCCGGGGTGGGAGTTCACCCCTCCACTTT
clone size: NA; D gene: NA; J gene: TRBJ2-7; V gene: TRBV11-2; CDR3 protein: CASSLGQGWEQYF; CDR3 DNA: TGTGCCAGCAGCTTAGGTCAGGGTTGGGAGCAGTACTTC
clone size: NA; D gene: TRBD1; J gene: TRBJ1-2; V gene: TRBV12-3/TRBV12-4; CDR3 protein: CASSRGQGLGYTF; CDR3 DNA: TGTGCCAGCTCAAGGGGACAGGGTTTGGGCTACACCTTC
clone size: NA; D gene: TRBD1; J gene: TRBJ1-2; V gene: TRBV24-1; CDR3 protein: CATSDPGQGVSGYTF; CDR3 DNA: TGTGCCACCAGTGACCCCGGACAGGGGGTAAGTGGCTACACCTTC
clone size: NA; D gene: TRBD1; J gene: TRBJ1-1; V gene: TRBV18; CDR3 protein: CASSTGANTEAFF; CDR3 DNA: TGTGCCAGCTCAACAGGGGCGAACACTGAAGCTTTCTTT
clone size: NA; D gene: TRBD2; J gene: TRBJ2-7; V gene: TRBV11-3; CDR3 protein: CASSQGLAGNEQYF; CDR3 DNA: TGTGCCAGCAGCCAGGGACTAGCGGGAAACGAGCAGTACTTC
clone size: NA; D gene: TRBD2; J gene: TRBJ2-5; V gene: TRBV2; CDR3 protein: CASSGSGGQETQYF; CDR3 DNA: TGTGCCAGCAGCGGTAGCGGGGGCCAAGAGACCCAGTACTTC
clone size: once; D gene: NA; J gene: TRBJ1-1; V gene: TRBV2; CDR3 protein: CASTPVRSNTEAFF; CDR3 DNA: TGTGCCAGCACCCCCGTGCGTTCGAACACTGAAGCTTTCTTT
clone size: NA; D gene: NA; J gene: TRBJ2-5; V gene: TRBV29-1; CDR3 protein: CSVGQTQETQYF; CDR3 DNA: TGCAGCGTTGGACAGACCCAAGAGACCCAGTACTTC
clone size: NA; D gene: TRBD1; J gene: TRBJ1-6; V gene: TRBV12-5; CDR3 protein: CASGSTMDRATPLHF; CDR3 DNA: TGTGCTAGTGGTTCAACAATGGACAGGGCGACACCCCTCCACTTT
clone size: NA; D gene: TRBD1; J gene: TRBJ2-7; V gene: TRBV11-3; CDR3 protein: CASSLRQGAYEQYF; CDR3 DNA: TGTGCCAGCAGCCTGAGGCAGGGGGCCTACGAGCAGTACTTC
clone size: NA; D gene: NA; J gene: TRBJ2-2; V gene: TRBV3-1/TRBV3-2; CDR3 protein: CASSQDRLYTGELFF; CDR3 DNA: TGTGCCAGCAGCCAAGACAGGTTATACACCGGGGAGCTGTTTTTT
clone size: few; D gene: NA; J gene: TRBJ1-1; V gene: TRBV2; CDR3 protein: CASRLAGGRVNTEAFF; CDR3 DNA: TGTGCCAGCAGGTTGGCGGGGGGTAGGGTGAACACTGAAGCTTTCTTT
clone size: NA; D gene: TRBD2; J gene: TRBJ2-1; V gene: TRBV10-3; CDR3 protein: CAISALGLAGGGEQFF; CDR3 DNA: TGTGCCATCAGTGCCTTAGGACTAGCGGGGGGTGGTGAGCAGTTCTTC
clone size: NA; D gene: TRBD1; J gene: TRBJ1-2; V gene: TRBV28; CDR3 protein: CASSSPGQGGYGYTF; CDR3 DNA: TGTGCCAGCAGTTCTCCGGGACAGGGGGGCTATGGCTACACCTTC
clone size: NA; D gene: TRBD2; J gene: TRBJ2-1; V gene: TRBV19; CDR3 protein: CASSITSANEQFF; CDR3 DNA: TGTGCCAGTAGTATAACTAGCGCTAATGAGCAGTTCTTC
clone size: once; D gene: NA; J gene: TRBJ2-3; V gene: TRBV7-8; CDR3 protein: CASSAQLGTDTQYF; CDR3 DNA: TGTGCCAGCAGCGCCCAACTTGGCACAGATACGCAGTATTTT
clone size: NA; D gene: NA; J gene: TRBJ2-1; V gene: TRBV9; CDR3 protein: CASAAGNEQFF; CDR3 DNA: TGTGCCAGTGCCGCGGGTAATGAGCAGTTCTTC
clone size: NA; D gene: NA; J gene: TRBJ1-1; V gene: TRBV2; CDR3 protein: CASSALGGNTEAFF; CDR3 DNA: TGTGCCAGCAGTGCACTCGGGGGGAACACTGAAGCTTTCTTT
clone size: NA; D gene: NA; J gene: TRBJ1-4; V gene: TRBV25-1; CDR3 protein: CASTQGSPWEKLFF; CDR3 DNA: TGTGCCAGCACTCAGGGATCTCCTTGGGAAAAACTGTTTTTT
clone size: NA; D gene: TRBD1; J gene: TRBJ2-2; V gene: TRBV12-3/TRBV12-4; CDR3 protein: CASSRQGAGELFF; CDR3 DNA: TGTGCCAGCAGCCGACAGGGCGCCGGGGAGCTGTTTTTT
clone size: NA; D gene: TRBD1; J gene: TRBJ2-7; V gene: TRBV7-9; CDR3 protein: CASSGRDRSYEQYF; CDR3 DNA: TGTGCCAGCAGCGGAAGGGACAGGTCCTACGAGCAGTACTTC